These 9 T cell receptor beta chains were all obtained from the same sample, sequenced in a study of shared clonotypes between healthy human individuals. Method: immunoSEQ multiplex PCR; TCRdb's copy keeps in-frame clones and lacks some. The sample yields about a million clones, 60% to 85% seen once. Material: memory CD4+ T cells from PBMCs. Subset defined: CD45RA-negative fraction. All receptors derive from a man between 18 and 35 years old in good health. Some clones in this sample may be carry-over from other donors' samples.

The V and J genes are TRBV29-1 and TRBJ2-3; D call uncertain. The CDR3 length is 13 residues. Germline CDR1 SQVTM, CDR2 ANQGSEA. Trimming cost V 2 bases and J 3 bases, with 9 bases left between them. CDR3 sequence (DNA): TGCAGCGTTGAACCTTCCAGGACAGATACGCAGTATTTT. Protein: CSVEPSRTDTQYF.

The gene calls are TRBV27 and TRBJ2-7; 7 bases align to TRBD1. Per germline, CDR1 MNHEY and CDR2 SMNVEV (reference sequence). With 5 bases clipped from V and 0 bases from J, the junction kept 4 bases outside the gene matches. This CDR3 comprises 14 residues. CDR3 region: CASSDRVSSYEQYF. DNA of the CDR3: TGTGCCAGCAGTGACAGGGTGAGCTCCTACGAGCAGTACTTC.

In this sample, this clone turned up a few times. This specimen includes other DNA sequences encoding the same CDR3. The chain carries TRBV6-1 and TRBJ1-5; maybe TRBD1 (5 bases). Looked up from germline, CDR1 is MNHNS and CDR2 is SASEGT. This CDR3 has 13 amino acids. The V gene lost 4 bases and the J gene lost 2 bases, with 6 bases spanning the gap. The chain's CDR3 is CASSGQRNQPQHF. The CDR3 DNA is TGTGCCAGCAGTGGACAGCGCAATCAGCCCCAGCATTTT.

On this clone itself: Relative to the germline gene, one junction end is altered; a read error may explain this. V and J are TRBV29-1 and TRBJ1-2; 8 positions match TRBD1. This CDR3 is built from 12 residues. Germline-derived CDR1 and CDR2 are SQVTM and ANQGSEA. CDR3 sequence reads: CSVARTGNYLLF. CDR3 sequence (DNA): TGCAGCGTTGCTCGGACAGGGAATTATCTTCTCTTC. Full variable domain (outside the CDR3, taken from reference TRBV29-1 and TRBJ1-2): SAVISQKPSRDICQRGTSLTIQCQVDSQVTMMFWYRQQPGQSLTLIATANQGSEATYESGFVIDKFPISRPNLTFSTLTVSNMSPEDSSIYLCSVARTGNYLLFGSGTRLTVV.

CDR3 region: CASKPSSDTQYF. CDR3 DNA: TGTGCCAGCAAGCCTAGCTCAGATACGCAGTATTTT. V is TRBV2 and J is TRBJ2-3; a weak D match, TRBD2 (5 bases). With 7 bases removed from V and 4 bases from J, the gap between germline ends came to 9 bases. Germline V lookup: CDR1 SNHLY, CDR2 FYNNEI. This CDR3 has 12 amino acids. Filled out from reference TRBV2 and TRBJ2-3, the complete variable domain reads EPEVTQTPSHQVTQMGQEVILRCVPISNHLYFYWYRQILGQKVEFLVSFYNNEISEKSEIFDDQFSVERPDGSNFTLKIRSTKLEDSAMYFCASKPSSDTQYFGPGTRLTVL.

The chain has TRBV28 and TRBJ1-1; D might be TRBD1 (6 bases). Germline CDR1 reads MDHEN; CDR2 reads SYDVKM. Trimming shortened V by 8 bases and J by 4 bases, and 11 bases separated the two germline ends. CDR3 length: 12 amino acids. CDR3 protein: CASGRGATEAFF. CDR3 DNA sequence: TGTGCCAGCGGGAGGGGGGCCACTGAAGCTTTCTTT. Full variable domain (rest looked up from reference TRBV28 and TRBJ1-1): DVKVTQSSRYLVKRTGEKVFLECVQDMDHENMFWYRQDPGLGLRLIYFSYDVKMKEKGDIPEGYSVSREKKERFSLILESASTNQTSMYLCASGRGATEAFFGQGTRLTVV.

This clone was seen only a few times. This sequence joins TRBV5-1 and TRBJ1-5; 9 bases are shared with TRBD1. This CDR3 is 16 amino acids long. CDR1 SGHRS and CDR2 YFSETQ come from the germline V gene. The ends lost 4 bases at V and 4 bases at J; junction bases unmatched: 9. The CDR3 region is CASSTNPGQGNQPQHF. CDR3 coding DNA: TGCGCCAGCAGCACAAATCCGGGACAGGGAAATCAGCCCCAGCATTTT.

The chain links TRBV2 to TRBJ2-3; 9 bases line up with TRBD2. Per germline, CDR1 SNHLY and CDR2 FYNNEI. V lost 4 bases and J lost 4; bases outside the gene matches: 3. This CDR3 spans 14 amino acids. The CDR3 is CASSVSGSADTQYF. CDR3 nucleotide sequence: TGTGCCAGCAGTGTTAGCGGGAGCGCAGATACGCAGTATTTT. The whole variable domain, filled in from reference TRBV2 and TRBJ2-3, reads EPEVTQTPSHQVTQMGQEVILRCVPISNHLYFYWYRQILGQKVEFLVSFYNNEISEKSEIFDDQFSVERPDGSNFTLKIRSTKLEDSAMYFCASSVSGSADTQYFGPGTRLTVL.

As for this clone: Other nucleotide sequences from this sample produce the same CDR3. The chain links TRBV7-2 to TRBJ2-3; 12 nucleotides line up with TRBD2. CDR3 length equals 16 residues. The V segment lost 5 bases and the J segment 1 base; nucleotides outside the gene matches: 4. Germline CDR1 SGHTA, CDR2 FQGNSA. The chain's CDR3 is CASSLGLAGRTDTQYF. CDR3 DNA sequence: TGTGCCAGCAGCCTCGGACTAGCGGGACGCACAGATACGCAGTATTTT.